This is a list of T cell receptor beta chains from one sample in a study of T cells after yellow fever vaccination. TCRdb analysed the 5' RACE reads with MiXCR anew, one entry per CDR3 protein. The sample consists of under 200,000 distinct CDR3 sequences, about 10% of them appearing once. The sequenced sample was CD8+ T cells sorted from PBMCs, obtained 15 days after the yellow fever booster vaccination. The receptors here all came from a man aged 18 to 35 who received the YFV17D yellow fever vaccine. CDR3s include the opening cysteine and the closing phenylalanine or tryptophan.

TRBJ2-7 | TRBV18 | CASSPPPANEQYF
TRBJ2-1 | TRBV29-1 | CSVQGGNYNEQFF
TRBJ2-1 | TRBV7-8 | CASSSRTAYNEQFF
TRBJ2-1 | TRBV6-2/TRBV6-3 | CASSSAGNNGYNEQFF
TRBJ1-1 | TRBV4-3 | CASSQEGLGSPATEAFF
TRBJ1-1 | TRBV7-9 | CATRAGVDRSEAFF
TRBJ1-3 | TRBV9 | CASSVRQGPGNTIYF
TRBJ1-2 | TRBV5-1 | CASSRGEDGYTF
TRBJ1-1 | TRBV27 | CASSLDFNTEAFF
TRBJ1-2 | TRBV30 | CAWSGQENFYGYTF
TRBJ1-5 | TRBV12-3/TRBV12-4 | CASSLSGEPQHF
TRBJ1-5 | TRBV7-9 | CASSIAGQGVQPQHF
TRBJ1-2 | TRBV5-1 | CASSDPAVLYGYTF
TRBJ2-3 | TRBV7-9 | CASSLYRAETPDTQYF
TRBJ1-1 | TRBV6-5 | CASSYSENTEAFF
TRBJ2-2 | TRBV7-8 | CASSLVRLRTGELFF
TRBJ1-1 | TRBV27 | CASSLGQGFTEAFF
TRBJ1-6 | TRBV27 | CASSHTRTTSFSPLHF
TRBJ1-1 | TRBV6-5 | CASSGQGANTEAFF
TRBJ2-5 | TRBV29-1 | CSVAGGWGLVEETQYF
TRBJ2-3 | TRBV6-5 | CASSYSSRGSTDTQYF
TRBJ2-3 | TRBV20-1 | CSAEARGLAALRDTQYF
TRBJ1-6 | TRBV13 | CASSLGGQPSSPLHF
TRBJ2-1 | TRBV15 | CATSRLAGGPNEQFF
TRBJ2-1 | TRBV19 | CASSIIGNSYNEQFF
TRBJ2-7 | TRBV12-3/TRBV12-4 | CASSLGASEQYF
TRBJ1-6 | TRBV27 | CASSPGTGASPLHF
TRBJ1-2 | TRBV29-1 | CSVEAEQVYGYTF
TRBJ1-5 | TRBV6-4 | CASSEVPGNQPQHF
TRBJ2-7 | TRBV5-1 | CASSPYGYEQYF
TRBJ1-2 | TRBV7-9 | CASSFSEGARNYGYTF
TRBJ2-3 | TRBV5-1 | CASSLEQGWADTQYF
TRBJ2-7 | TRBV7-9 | CASSLVPYEQYF
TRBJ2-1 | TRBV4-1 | CASSQDQLAGDYYNEQFF
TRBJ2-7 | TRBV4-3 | CASSQDFGGGVSSYEQYF
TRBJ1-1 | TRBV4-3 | CASSQEWGTGLSAEAFF
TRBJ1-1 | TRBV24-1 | CATSDLELGSLNTEAFF
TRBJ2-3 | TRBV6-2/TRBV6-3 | CASSYRPLGDTDTQYF
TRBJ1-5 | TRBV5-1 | CASSLGHLSNQPQHF
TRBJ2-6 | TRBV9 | CASSVGGANVLTF
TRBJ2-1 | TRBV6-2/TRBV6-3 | CASSSETSGGAGEQFF
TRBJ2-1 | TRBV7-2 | CASSLGWDPYNEQFF
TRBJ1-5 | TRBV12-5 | CASGLGTGYSNQPQHF
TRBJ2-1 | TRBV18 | CASSLNQGAKYNEQFF
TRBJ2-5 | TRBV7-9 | CASSLRGSIGETQYF
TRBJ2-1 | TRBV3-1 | CASSQDSRGRARNEQFF
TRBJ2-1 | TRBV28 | CASSLLGGGTNEQFF
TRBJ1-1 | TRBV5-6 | CASSINTGRGTEAFF
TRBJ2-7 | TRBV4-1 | CASSRIREGTYEQYF
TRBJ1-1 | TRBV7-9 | CASSRGRITEAFF
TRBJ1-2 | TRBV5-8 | CASSPGLEANYGYTF
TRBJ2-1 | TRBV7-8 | CASSDSTRITYNEQFF
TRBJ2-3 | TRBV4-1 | CASSPVGGTAQDTQYF
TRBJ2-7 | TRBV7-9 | CASSLLSGARSYEQYF
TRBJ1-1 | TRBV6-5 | CASSYSREVGTEAFF